The present T cell receptor (beta chain) was sequenced within a study of blood T cell repertoires in COVID-19. Study-wide background: There were acute and convalescent COVID-19 samples, and they came from the United States, Italy and Spain. Nucleic acid was either cDNA or gDNA, and it came from T cells, B-cell-depleted T cells, or PBMCs.

With V trimmed by 4 bases and J by 6 bases, 12 bases remained unmatched. The CDR3 has 15 amino acids. CDR1 SGHDT and CDR2 YYEEEE come from the germline V gene. Original methodology: Amplifying reference gene primers gave estimates of nucleated cell counts. Produced via immunoSEQ multiplex PCR; TCRdb's table is partial and in-frame only. V, J and clone size are taken as reported in that table, and D and trimming were inferred from the DNA itself. In the table there are about 25,000 clones, around 87% of which are singletons. This receptor was identified in a man aged 45-60 years with active COVID-19. Sequencing used peripheral blood. The chain joins TRBV5-6 to TRBJ1-2; the match to TRBD1 covers 7 bases. The CDR3 coding sequence is TGTGCCAGCAGCGCATACAGGGGTGGGTTAGATGGCTACACCTTC. The encoded protein is CASSAYRGGLDGYTF.